The T cell receptor beta chain described here comes from a study of T-cell reconstitution after alpha-beta-depleted transplantation in children. The V and J ends lost 3 bases and 8 bases, in that order; junction bases with no gene match: 9. The CDR3 loop spans 16 amino acids. Germline CDR1 and CDR2: KGHDR and SFDVKD. A library of TCRbeta sequences, prepared with unique molecular identifiers, was generated. MiXCR, run by TCRdb on the PCR reads, gives a single entry per CDR3 protein. The sample holds about 610,000 distinct CDR3 sequences, approximately 10% seen once. The receptor was isolated from a human donor who donated a stem cell graft to a child with acute myeloid leukemia. The chain recombines TRBV24-1 with TRBJ2-1; TRBD2 matches 10 bases. The sequencing here drew on PBMCs from the stem cell graft donor, taken from the stem cell graft. The CDR3 nucleotides read TGTGCCACCAGTGATCCCCCGGCTAGCGGGAGCTATGAGCAGTTCTTC. Amino acids: CATSDPPASGSYEQFF.